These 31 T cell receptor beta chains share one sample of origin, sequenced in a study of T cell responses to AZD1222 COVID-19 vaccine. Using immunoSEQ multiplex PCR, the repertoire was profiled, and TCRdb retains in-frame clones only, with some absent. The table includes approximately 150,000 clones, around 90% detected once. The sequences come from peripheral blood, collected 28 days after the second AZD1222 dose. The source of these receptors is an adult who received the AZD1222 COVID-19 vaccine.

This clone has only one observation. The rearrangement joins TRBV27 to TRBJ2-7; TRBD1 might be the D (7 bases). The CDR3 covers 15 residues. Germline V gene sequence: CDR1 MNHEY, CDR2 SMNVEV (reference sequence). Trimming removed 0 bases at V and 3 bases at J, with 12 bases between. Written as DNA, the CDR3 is TGTGCCAGCAGTTTATCGGAGGGGGCGTTCTACGAGCAGTACTTC. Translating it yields CASSLSEGAFYEQYF.

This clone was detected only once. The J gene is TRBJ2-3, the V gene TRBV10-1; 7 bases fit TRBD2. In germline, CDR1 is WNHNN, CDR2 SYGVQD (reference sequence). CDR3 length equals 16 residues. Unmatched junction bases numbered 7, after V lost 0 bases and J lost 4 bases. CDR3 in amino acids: CASSESGLLRADTQYF. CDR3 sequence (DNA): TGCGCCAGCAGTGAGTCGGGACTACTGAGGGCAGATACGCAGTATTTT.

CDR3 loop: CASSIGPYGYTF. The CDR3 DNA follows: TGTGCCAGTAGTATCGGCCCGTATGGCTACACCTTC. The V gene is TRBV19, the J gene TRBJ1-2; D unresolved. The V and J ends lost 3 bases and 5 bases respectively, with 7 bases between them. There are 12 residues in the CDR3. Germline loops: CDR1 LNHDA, CDR2 SQIVND (reference sequence).

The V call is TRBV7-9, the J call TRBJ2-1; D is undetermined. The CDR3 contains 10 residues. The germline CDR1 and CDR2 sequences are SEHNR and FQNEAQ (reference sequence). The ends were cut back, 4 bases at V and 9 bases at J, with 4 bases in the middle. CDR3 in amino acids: CASSSSEQFF. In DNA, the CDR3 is TGTGCCAGCAGCTCCTCTGAGCAGTTCTTC.

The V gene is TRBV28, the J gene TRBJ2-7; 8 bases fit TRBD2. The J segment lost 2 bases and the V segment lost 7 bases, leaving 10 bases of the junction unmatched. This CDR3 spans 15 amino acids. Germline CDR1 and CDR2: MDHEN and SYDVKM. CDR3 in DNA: TGTGCCAGCACCCAAAGCCCGGGACTAGCCTACGAGCAGTACTTC. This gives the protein CASTQSPGLAYEQYF.

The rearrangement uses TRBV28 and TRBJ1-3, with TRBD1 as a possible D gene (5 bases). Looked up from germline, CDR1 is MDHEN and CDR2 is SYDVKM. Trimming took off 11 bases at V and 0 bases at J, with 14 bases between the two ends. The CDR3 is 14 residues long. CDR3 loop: CAGGSGGSGNTIYF. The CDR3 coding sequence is TGTGCCGGTGGGTCGGGGGGCTCTGGAAACACCATATATTTT.

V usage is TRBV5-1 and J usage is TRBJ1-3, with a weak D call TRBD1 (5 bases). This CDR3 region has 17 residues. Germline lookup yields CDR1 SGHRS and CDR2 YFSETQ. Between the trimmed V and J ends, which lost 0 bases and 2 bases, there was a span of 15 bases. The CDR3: CASSLEGAGGPGNTIYF. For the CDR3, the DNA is TGCGCCAGCAGCTTGGAGGGCGCGGGGGGACCTGGAAACACCATATATTTT.

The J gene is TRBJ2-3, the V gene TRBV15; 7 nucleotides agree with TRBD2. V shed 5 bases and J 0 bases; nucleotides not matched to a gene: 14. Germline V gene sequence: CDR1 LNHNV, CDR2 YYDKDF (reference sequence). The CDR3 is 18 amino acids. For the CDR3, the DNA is TGTGCCACCAGCCCACTTAGAGGCGGGAGAGGTAGCACAGATACGCAGTATTTT. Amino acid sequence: CATSPLRGGRGSTDTQYF.

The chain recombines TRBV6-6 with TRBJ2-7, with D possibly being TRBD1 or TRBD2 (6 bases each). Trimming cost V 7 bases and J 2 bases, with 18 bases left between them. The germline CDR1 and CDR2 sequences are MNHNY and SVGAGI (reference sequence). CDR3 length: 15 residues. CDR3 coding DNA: TGTGCCAGCAACCCCAGAGGAGGGGGGCCCTACGAGCAGTACTTC. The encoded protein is CASNPRGGGPYEQYF.

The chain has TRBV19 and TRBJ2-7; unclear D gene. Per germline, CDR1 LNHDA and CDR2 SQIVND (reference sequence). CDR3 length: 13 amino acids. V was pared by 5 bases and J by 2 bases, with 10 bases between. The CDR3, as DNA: TGTGCCAGTAGTCCCGGTCACACCTACGAGCAGTACTTC. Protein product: CASSPGHTYEQYF.

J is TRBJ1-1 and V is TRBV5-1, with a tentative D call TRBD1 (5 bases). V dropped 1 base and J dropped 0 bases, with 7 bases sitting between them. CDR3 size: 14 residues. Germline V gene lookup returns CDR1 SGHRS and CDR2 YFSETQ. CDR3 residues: CASSLIGVNTEAFF. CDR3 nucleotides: TGCGCCAGCAGCTTGATAGGGGTGAACACTGAAGCTTTCTTT.

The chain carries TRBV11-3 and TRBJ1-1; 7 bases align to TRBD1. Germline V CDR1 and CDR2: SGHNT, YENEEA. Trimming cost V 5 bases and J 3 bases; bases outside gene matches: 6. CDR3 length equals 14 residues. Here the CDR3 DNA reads TGTGCCAGCAGCAGACAAGGGGGCTACACTGAAGCTTTCTTT. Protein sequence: CASSRQGGYTEAFF.

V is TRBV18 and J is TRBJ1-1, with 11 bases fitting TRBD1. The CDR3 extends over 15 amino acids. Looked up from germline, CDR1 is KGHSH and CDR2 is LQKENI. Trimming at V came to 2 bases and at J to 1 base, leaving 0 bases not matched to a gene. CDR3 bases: TGTGCCAGCTCACCAGGGACAGGGGGGAACACTGAAGCTTTCTTT. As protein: CASSPGTGGNTEAFF.

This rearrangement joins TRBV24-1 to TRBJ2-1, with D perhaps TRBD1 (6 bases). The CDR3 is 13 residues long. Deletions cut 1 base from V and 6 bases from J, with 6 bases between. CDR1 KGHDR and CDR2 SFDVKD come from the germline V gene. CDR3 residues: CATSDFRGNEQFF. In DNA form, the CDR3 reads TGTGCCACCAGTGATTTCAGGGGCAATGAGCAGTTCTTC.

CDR3 coding DNA: TGTGCCAGCAGTCGGGTGGGACAGGGCCTCTATGGCTACACCTTC. Residues: CASSRVGQGLYGYTF. The chain carries TRBV3-1 (or the pseudogene TRBV3-2) and TRBJ1-2; the match to TRBD1 covers 9 bases. The CDR3 sequence is 15 residues long. CDR1 LGHDT and CDR2 YNNKEL come from the germline V gene (reference sequence). V lost 6 bases, J lost 4 bases, and 9 bases stayed unmatched.

The CDR3 reads CASSKNQNYGYTF. As DNA, the CDR3 is TGTGCCAGCAGTAAGAACCAAAACTATGGCTACACCTTC. The chain uses TRBV27 and TRBJ1-2; no reliable D call. The CDR3 runs to 13 residues. Trimming left V 5 bases short and J 2 bases short, with 9 bases between. The germline V gene encodes CDR1 MNHEY and CDR2 SMNVEV (reference sequence).

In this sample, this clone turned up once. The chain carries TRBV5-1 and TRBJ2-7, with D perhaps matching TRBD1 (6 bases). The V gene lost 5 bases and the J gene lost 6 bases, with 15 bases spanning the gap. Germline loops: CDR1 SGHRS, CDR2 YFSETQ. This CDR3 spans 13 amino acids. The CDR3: CASSGPGDLEQYF. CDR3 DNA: TGCGCCAGCAGTGGGCCAGGGGATCTCGAGCAGTACTTC.

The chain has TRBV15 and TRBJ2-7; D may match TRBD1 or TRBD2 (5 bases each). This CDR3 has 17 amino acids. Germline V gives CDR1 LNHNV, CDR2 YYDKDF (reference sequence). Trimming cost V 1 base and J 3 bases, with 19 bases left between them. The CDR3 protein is CATSRASPAGGGYEQYF. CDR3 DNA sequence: TGTGCCACCAGCAGAGCCTCCCCGGCCGGTGGGGGCTACGAGCAGTACTTC.

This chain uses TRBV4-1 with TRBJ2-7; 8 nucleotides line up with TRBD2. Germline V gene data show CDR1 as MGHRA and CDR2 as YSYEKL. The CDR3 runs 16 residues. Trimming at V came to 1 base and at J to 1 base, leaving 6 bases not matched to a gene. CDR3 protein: CASSQVGAGVSYEQYF. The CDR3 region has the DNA TGCGCCAGCAGCCAAGTAGGAGCGGGAGTATCCTACGAGCAGTACTTC.

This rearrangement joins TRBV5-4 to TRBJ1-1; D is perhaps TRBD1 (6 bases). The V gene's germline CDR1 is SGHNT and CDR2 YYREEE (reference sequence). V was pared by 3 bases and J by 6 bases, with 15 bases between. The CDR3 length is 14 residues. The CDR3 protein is CASSSGGGRPEAFF. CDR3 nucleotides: TGTGCCAGCAGCTCGGGGGGCGGGCGACCTGAAGCTTTCTTT.

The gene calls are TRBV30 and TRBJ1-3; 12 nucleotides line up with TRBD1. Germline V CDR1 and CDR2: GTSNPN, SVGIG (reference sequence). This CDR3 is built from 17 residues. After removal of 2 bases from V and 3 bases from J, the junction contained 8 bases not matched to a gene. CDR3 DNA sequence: TGTGCCTGGAGTCCGGGACAGGGGGCATTTGGTGGAAACACCATATATTTT. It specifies CAWSPGQGAFGGNTIYF.

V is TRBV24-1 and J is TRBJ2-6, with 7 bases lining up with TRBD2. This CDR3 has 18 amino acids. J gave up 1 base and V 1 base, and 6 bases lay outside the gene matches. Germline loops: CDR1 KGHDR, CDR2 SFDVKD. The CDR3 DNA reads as TGTGCCACCAGTGATTTTACCGGGGGAGGGTCTGGGGCCAACGTCCTGACTTTC. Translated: CATSDFTGGGSGANVLTF.

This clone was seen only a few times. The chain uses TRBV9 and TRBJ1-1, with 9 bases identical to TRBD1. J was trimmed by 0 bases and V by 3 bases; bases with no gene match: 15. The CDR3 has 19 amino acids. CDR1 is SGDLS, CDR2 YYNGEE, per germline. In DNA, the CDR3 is TGTGCCAGCAGCGAGACACAGGGGGCCCTGCACTTTTTGAACACTGAAGCTTTCTTT. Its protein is CASSETQGALHFLNTEAFF. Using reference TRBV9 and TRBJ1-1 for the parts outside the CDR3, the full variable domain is DSGVTQTPKHLITATGQRVTLRCSPRSGDLSVYWYQQSLDQGLQFLIQYYNGEERAKGNILERFSAQQFPDLHSELNLSSLELGDSALYFCASSETQGALHFLNTEAFFGQGTRLTVV.

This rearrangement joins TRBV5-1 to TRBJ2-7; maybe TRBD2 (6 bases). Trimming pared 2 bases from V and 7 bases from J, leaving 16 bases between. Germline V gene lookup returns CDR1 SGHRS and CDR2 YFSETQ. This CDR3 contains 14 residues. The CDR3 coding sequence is TGCGCCAGCAGCTTTCATGGGACTGCACGGGAGCAGTACTTC. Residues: CASSFHGTAREQYF. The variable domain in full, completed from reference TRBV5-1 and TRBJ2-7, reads KAGVTQTPRYLIKTRGQQVTLSCSPISGHRSVSWYQQTPGQGLQFLFEYFSETQRNKGNFPGRFSGRQFSNSRSEMNVSTLELGDSALYLCASSFHGTAREQYFGPGTRLTVT.

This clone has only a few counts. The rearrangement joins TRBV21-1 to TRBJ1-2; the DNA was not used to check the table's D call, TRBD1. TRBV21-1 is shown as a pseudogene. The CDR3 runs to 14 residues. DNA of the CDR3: TGTGCCAGCAGCCCCCAGGACAGGGGAGGCGGCTACACCTTC. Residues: CASSPQDRGGGYTF.

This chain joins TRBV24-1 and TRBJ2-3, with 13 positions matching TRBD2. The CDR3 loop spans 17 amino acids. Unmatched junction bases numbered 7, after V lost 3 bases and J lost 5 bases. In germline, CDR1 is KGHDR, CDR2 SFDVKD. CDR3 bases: TGTGCCACCAGTGATGGACCAACTAGCGGGAGGGGAGATACGCAGTATTTT. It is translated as CATSDGPTSGRGDTQYF.

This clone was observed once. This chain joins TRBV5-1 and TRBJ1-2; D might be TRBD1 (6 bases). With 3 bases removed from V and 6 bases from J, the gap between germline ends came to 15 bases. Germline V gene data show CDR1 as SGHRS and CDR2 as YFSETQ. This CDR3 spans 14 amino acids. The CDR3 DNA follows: TGCGCCAGCAGCTCGGACGGGGGGCCAAATGGCTACACCTTC. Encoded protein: CASSSDGGPNGYTF.

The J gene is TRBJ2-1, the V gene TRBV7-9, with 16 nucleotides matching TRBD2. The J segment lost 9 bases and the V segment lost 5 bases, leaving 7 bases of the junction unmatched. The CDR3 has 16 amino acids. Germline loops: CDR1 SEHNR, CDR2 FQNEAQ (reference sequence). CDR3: CASSPGLAGGLVEQFF. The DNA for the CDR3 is TGTGCCAGCAGCCCGGGACTAGCGGGAGGGCTTGTTGAGCAGTTCTTC.

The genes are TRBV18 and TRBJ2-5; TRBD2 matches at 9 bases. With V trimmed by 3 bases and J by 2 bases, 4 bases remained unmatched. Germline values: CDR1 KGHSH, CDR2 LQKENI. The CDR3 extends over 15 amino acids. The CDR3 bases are TGTGCCAGCTCACCCCCAAGCGGGGGGCAAGAGACCCAGTACTTC. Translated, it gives CASSPPSGGQETQYF. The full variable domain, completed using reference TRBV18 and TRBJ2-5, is NAGVMQNPRHLVRRRGQEARLRCSPMKGHSHVYWYRQLPEEGLKFMVYLQKENIIDESGMPKERFSAEFPKEGPSILRIQQVVRGDSAAYFCASSPPSGGQETQYFGPGTRLLVL.

For the CDR3, the DNA is TGTGCCAGCAGTCAGGAAAGGGGGGGCAATCAGCCCCAGCATTTT. Translation gives CASSQERGGNQPQHF. The chain links TRBV2 to TRBJ1-5, with TRBD1 as a possible D gene (6 bases). Trimming removed 5 bases at V and 2 bases at J, with 13 bases between. CDR1 and CDR2 from the germline V gene are SNHLY and FYNNEI. The length of the CDR3 is 15 residues.

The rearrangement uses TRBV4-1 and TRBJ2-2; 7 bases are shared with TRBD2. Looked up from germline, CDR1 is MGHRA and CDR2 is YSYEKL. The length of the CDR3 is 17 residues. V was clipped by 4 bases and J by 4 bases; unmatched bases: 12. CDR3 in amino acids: CASSPPFKRDGTGELFF. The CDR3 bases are TGCGCCAGCAGCCCCCCCTTTAAGCGGGATGGCACCGGGGAGCTGTTTTTT.